These T cell receptor beta chains were read from a single sample in a study of blood T cells in healthy people across ages. One entry per CDR3 protein, called by TCRdb with MiXCR from the 5' RACE reads. Of fewer than 1.5 million distinct CDR3 sequences listed, 42% are singletons. Sample: blood. The receptors stem from a woman aged 18-30 years in good health. The CDR3 runs from the conserved cysteine through the conserved F or W. A D gene is named only where the DNA matches it firmly. Some rows have no size entry. The others give once, few or many, or a class for an expanded clone.

J gene	clone size	V gene	D gene	CDR3 protein	CDR3 DNA
TRBJ2-1	-	TRBV6-1	TRBD2	CASSDPGAGGLQNEQFF	TGTGCCAGCAGTGATCCAGGAGCGGGAGGATTACAAAATGAGCAGTTCTTC
TRBJ2-7	few	TRBV29-1	-	CSVVQDTTYEQYF	TGCAGCGTCGTACAGGATACGACCTACGAGCAGTACTTC
TRBJ2-5	once	TRBV7-9	-	CASLSGLASETQYF	TGTGCCAGCCTTTCCGGGCTAGCGTCAGAGACCCAGTACTTC
TRBJ2-1	-	TRBV27	TRBD2	CASSPALAATYNEQFF	TGTGCCAGCAGCCCTGCACTAGCGGCGACCTACAATGAGCAGTTCTTC
TRBJ2-3	-	TRBV28	-	CASSTGRSGASTDTQYF	TGTGCCAGCAGTACAGGACGCTCTGGAGCTAGCACAGATACGCAGTATTTT
TRBJ2-3	few	TRBV7-9	TRBD2	CATPKDPTSATSTDTQYF	TGTGCCACCCCGAAGGACCCCACTAGCGCGACTAGCACAGATACGCAGTATTTT
TRBJ2-1	-	TRBV12-3/TRBV12-4	TRBD2	CASSLRDGLAGGGVYNEQFF	TGTGCCAGCAGTCTACGGGACGGGCTAGCGGGAGGCGGGGTCTACAATGAGCAGTTCTTC
TRBJ2-1	-	TRBV29-1	TRBD1	CSVEPGQGAYNEQFF	TGCAGCGTTGAACCGGGACAGGGCGCCTACAATGAGCAGTTCTTC
TRBJ2-3	-	TRBV7-9	-	CASSLAGLERDTQYF	TGTGCCAGCAGCTTAGCGGGCCTAGAAAGAGATACGCAGTATTTT
TRBJ2-5	many	TRBV5-1	-	CASSLGQPQETQYF	TGCGCCAGCAGCTTGGGGCAGCCCCAAGAGACCCAGTACTTC
TRBJ1-6	-	TRBV6-5	-	CASSRDPFNSPLHF	TGTGCCAGCAGCCGGGACCCATTTAATTCACCCCTCCACTTT
TRBJ2-7	once	TRBV9	-	CASSVVGRDSYNEQYF	TGTGCCAGCAGCGTAGTAGGCAGGGACTCCTACAATGAGCAGTACTTC
TRBJ1-2	-	TRBV7-2	-	CASEGRPGAVYGYTF	TGTGCCAGCGAAGGGAGGCCCGGGGCCGTCTATGGCTACACCTTC
TRBJ2-7	-	TRBV2	-	CASRTRTDYEQYF	TGTGCCAGCAGAACGAGGACCGACTACGAGCAGTACTTC
TRBJ2-2	few	TRBV9	-	CASERDQERGELFF	TGTGCCAGCGAAAGGGACCAGGAAAGGGGGGAGCTGTTTTTT
TRBJ2-7	few	TRBV28	-	CASQERSGFYEQYF	TGTGCCAGCCAAGAACGTTCGGGGTTCTACGAGCAGTACTTC
TRBJ2-1	few	TRBV25-1	-	CASRGLANEQFF	TGTGCCAGCCGCGGACTGGCAAATGAGCAGTTCTTC
TRBJ2-3	few	TRBV10-3	TRBD2	CAITTSASTDTQYF	TGTGCCATTACGACTAGCGCTAGCACAGATACGCAGTATTTT
TRBJ2-2	-	TRBV10-3	TRBD2	CAIRPGLAGGPITGELFF	TGTGCCATCAGACCGGGACTAGCGGGAGGGCCAATCACCGGGGAGCTGTTTTTT
TRBJ1-1	-	TRBV6-9	TRBD1	CASITGTGEAFF	TGTGCCAGCATCACAGGGACAGGCGAAGCTTTCTTT
TRBJ1-1	-	TRBV6-2/TRBV6-3	-	CASSPYLAGTEAFF	TGTGCCAGCAGTCCCTATTTGGCGGGCACTGAAGCTTTCTTT
TRBJ2-6	few	TRBV6-5	TRBD2	CASKAGGVGANVLTF	TGTGCCAGCAAAGCGGGGGGTGTTGGGGCCAACGTCCTGACTTTC
TRBJ2-4	-	TRBV29-1	-	CSIEGGEENIQYF	TGCAGCATTGAGGGGGGTGAGGAAAACATTCAGTACTTC
TRBJ2-1	few	TRBV5-1	-	CASSLVGGTGYNEQFF	TGCGCCAGCAGCTTGGTAGGGGGGACCGGCTACAATGAGCAGTTCTTC
TRBJ2-7	few	TRBV14	-	CASSQGAGDFYEQYF	TGTGCCAGCAGCCAAGGAGCCGGGGATTTCTACGAGCAGTACTTC
TRBJ2-1	few	TRBV15	-	CATSRDPTYNEQFF	TGTGCCACCAGCAGAGATCCGACCTACAATGAGCAGTTCTTC
TRBJ2-7	-	TRBV9	TRBD2	CASSAGLAGTYVYSEQYF	TGTGCCAGCAGCGCCGGACTAGCGGGGACTTACGTATATTCCGAGCAGTACTTC
TRBJ2-5	few	TRBV6-2/TRBV6-3	TRBD2	CASSRASGGSQETQYF	TGTGCCAGCAGTCGGGCTAGCGGGGGGTCCCAAGAGACCCAGTACTTC
TRBJ2-7	-	TRBV20-1	TRBD2	CSAAGLTHEQYF	TGCAGTGCGGCGGGACTAACCCACGAGCAGTACTTC
TRBJ1-1	many	TRBV5-1	-	CASSLAAGTEAFF	TGTGCCAGCAGCTTAGCGGCGGGCACTGAAGCTTTCTTT
TRBJ1-2	-	TRBV5-1	-	CASSLVQTYGYTF	TGCGCCAGCAGCTTGGTTCAGACCTATGGCTACACCTTC
TRBJ2-5	once	TRBV27	TRBD1	CASSAYRGDQETQYF	TGTGCCAGCAGTGCCTACAGGGGGGATCAAGAGACCCAGTACTTC
TRBJ1-2	-	TRBV6-1	TRBD1	CASSEYKGQGRDGYTF	TGTGCCAGCAGTGAATATAAGGGACAGGGAAGGGATGGCTACACCTTC
TRBJ2-1	-	TRBV5-4	TRBD2	CASSSRTSGGRSSYNEQFF	TGTGCCAGCAGCTCCCGGACTAGCGGGGGCCGTAGCTCCTACAATGAGCAGTTCTTC
TRBJ1-1	-	TRBV20-1	-	CNANRESVSFF	TGCAATGCTAACCGGGAAAGTGTTTCTTTCTTT
TRBJ1-4	-	TRBV20-1	-	CSANPIAGVYNEKLFF	TGCAGTGCTAATCCAATCGCAGGGGTTTATAATGAAAAACTGTTTTTT
TRBJ2-3	-	TRBV9	-	CASSVVGLSSTDTQYF	TGTGCCAGCAGCGTAGTAGGACTCTCTAGCACAGATACGCAGTATTTT
TRBJ2-5	few	TRBV20-1	-	CSASFAVQETQYF	TGCAGTGCAAGCTTCGCGGTTCAAGAGACCCAGTACTTC
TRBJ2-7	-	TRBV4-2	-	CASSRVGASNKSSYNEQYF	TGTGCCAGCAGCCGCGTCGGAGCTAGCAACAAGAGCTCCTACAATGAGCAGTACTTC
TRBJ2-7	few	TRBV4-1	-	CASSQFMETEQYF	TGCGCCAGCAGCCAGTTCATGGAGACCGAGCAGTACTTC
TRBJ2-1	few	TRBV7-9	-	CASSPPRAGEQFF	TGTGCCAGCAGCCCCCCCCGGGCTGGTGAGCAGTTCTTC
TRBJ2-7	-	TRBV27	-	CASSLRTGVSEQYF	TGTGCCAGCAGTTTACGAACGGGAGTAAGCGAGCAGTACTTC
TRBJ2-2	-	TRBV14	-	CASSLQLYTTGELFF	TGTGCCAGCAGCCTCCAGCTTTACACAACCGGGGAGCTGTTTTTT
TRBJ2-7	few	TRBV20-1	TRBD2	CSARKLAGDPYEQYF	TGCAGTGCTAGAAAACTAGCGGGGGACCCCTACGAGCAGTACTTC
TRBJ1-2	few	TRBV4-1	-	CASSQDAAAPYTF	TGCGCCAGCAGCCAAGATGCGGCGGCCCCTTACACCTTC
TRBJ2-3	few	TRBV20-1	-	CSARSSKTDTQYF	TGCAGTGCTAGATCCTCTAAGACAGATACGCAGTATTTT
TRBJ1-2	-	TRBV6-5	-	CASSKGGNYSYTF	TGCGCCAGCAGTAAAGGGGGGAACTATAGCTACACCTTC